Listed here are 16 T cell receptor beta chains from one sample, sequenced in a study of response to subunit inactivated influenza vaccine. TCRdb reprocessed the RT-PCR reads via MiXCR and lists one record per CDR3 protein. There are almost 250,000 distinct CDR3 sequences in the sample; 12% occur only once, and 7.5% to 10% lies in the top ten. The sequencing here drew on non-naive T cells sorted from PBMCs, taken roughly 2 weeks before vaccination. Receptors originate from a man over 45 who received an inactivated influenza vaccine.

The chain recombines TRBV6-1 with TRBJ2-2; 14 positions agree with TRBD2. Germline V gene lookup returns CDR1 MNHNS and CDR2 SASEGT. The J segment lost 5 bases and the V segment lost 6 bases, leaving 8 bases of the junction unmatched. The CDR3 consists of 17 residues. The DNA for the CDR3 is TGTGCCAGCAGGGGACTAGCGGGGGTCTCCGGGACCGGGGAGCTGTTTTTT. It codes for CASRGLAGVSGTGELFF.

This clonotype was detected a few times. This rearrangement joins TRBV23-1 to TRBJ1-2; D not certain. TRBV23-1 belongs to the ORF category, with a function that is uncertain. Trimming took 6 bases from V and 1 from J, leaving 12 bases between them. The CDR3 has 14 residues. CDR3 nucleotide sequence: TGCGCCAGCAGACCCGGACGCCTTAACTATGGCTACACCTTC. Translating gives CASRPGRLNYGYTF.

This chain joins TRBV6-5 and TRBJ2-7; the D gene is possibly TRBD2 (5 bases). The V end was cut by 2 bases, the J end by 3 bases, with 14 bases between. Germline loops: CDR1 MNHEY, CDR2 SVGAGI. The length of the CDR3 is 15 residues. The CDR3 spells CASSYPGRALYEQYF. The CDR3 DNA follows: TGTGCCAGCAGTTACCCGGGAAGGGCCCTCTACGAGCAGTACTTC.

DNA of the CDR3: TGTGCCACCAGTGAAACGACACTAGCGTCCTCCTACAATGAGCAGTTCTTC. Its protein is CATSETTLASSYNEQFF. The rearrangement uses TRBV24-1 and TRBJ2-1, with 7 bases that match TRBD2. The V and J ends lost 4 bases and 0 bases, in that order; junction bases with no gene match: 8. The CDR3 has 17 residues. Germline lookup yields CDR1 KGHDR and CDR2 SFDVKD.

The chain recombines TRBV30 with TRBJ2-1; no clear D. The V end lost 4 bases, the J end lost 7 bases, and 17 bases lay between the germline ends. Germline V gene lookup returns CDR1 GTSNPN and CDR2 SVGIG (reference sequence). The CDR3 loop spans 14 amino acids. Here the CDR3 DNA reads TGTGCCTGGATATGGGCAGGAGCAAGGAATGAGCAGTTCTTC. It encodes CAWIWAGARNEQFF.

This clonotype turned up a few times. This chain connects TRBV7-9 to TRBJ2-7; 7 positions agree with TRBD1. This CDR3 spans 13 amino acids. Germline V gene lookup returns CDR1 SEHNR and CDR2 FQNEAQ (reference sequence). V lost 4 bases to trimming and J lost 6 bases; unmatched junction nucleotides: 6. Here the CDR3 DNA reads TGTGCCAGCAGCTCAGGGGGTCGTCGCGAGCAGTACTTC. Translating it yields CASSSGGRREQYF.

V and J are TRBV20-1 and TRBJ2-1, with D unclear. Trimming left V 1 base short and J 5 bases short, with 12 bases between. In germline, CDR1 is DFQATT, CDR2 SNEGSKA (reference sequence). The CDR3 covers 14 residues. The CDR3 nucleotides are TGCAGTGCTAGAGTGGCTTCCACCAACAATGAGCAGTTCTTC. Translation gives CSARVASTNNEQFF.

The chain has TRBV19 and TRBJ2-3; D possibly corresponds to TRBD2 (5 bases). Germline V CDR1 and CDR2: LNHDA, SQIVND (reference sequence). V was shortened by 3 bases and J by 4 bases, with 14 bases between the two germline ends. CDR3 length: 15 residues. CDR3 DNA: TGTGCCAGTAGTATTCCAACTAGAATCCCAGATACGCAGTATTTT. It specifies CASSIPTRIPDTQYF. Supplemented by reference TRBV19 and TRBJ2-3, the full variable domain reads DGGITQSPKYLFRKEGQNVTLSCEQNLNHDAMYWYRQDPGQGLRLIYYSQIVNDFQKGDIAEGYSVSREKKESFPLTVTSAQKNPTAFYLCASSIPTRIPDTQYFGPGTRLTVL.

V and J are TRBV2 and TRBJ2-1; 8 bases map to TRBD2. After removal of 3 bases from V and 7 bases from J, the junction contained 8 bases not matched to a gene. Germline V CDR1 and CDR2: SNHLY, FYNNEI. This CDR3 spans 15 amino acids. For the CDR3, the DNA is TGTGCCAGCAGTGAGAGGGGGACTAGACCAAATGAGCAGTTCTTC. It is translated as CASSERGTRPNEQFF.

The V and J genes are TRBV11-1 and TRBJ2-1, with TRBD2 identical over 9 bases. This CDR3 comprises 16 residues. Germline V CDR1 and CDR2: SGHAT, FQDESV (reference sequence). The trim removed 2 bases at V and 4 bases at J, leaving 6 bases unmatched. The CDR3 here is CASSLMAGGIYNEQFF. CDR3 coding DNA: TGTGCCAGCAGCTTAATGGCGGGAGGGATTTACAATGAGCAGTTCTTC.

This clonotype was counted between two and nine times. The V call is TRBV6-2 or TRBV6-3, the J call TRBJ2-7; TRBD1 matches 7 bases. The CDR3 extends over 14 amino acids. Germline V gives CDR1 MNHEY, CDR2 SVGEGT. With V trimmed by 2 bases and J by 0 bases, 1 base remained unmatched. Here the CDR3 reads CASSYDRVSYEQYF. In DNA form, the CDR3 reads TGTGCCAGCAGTTACGACAGGGTCTCCTACGAGCAGTACTTC.

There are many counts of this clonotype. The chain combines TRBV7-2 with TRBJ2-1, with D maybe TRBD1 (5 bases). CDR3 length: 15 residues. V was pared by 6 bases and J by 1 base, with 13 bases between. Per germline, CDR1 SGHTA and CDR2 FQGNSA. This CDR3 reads CASRRQSSSYNEQFF. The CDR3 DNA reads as TGTGCCAGCAGACGACAGAGCTCTTCCTACAATGAGCAGTTCTTC.

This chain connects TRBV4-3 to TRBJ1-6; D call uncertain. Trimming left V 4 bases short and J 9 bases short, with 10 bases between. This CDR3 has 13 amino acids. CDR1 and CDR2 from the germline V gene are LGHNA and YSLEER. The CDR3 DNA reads TGCGCCAGCAGCCGGGAAAAGGTTTCACCCCTCCACTTT. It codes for CASSREKVSPLHF.

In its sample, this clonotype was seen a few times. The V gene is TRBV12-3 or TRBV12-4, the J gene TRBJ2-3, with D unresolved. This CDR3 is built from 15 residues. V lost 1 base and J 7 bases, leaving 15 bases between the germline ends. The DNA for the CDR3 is TGTGCCAGCAGTTTAGGGACGGTAGAAAGAAATACGCAGTATTTT. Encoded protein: CASSLGTVERNTQYF.

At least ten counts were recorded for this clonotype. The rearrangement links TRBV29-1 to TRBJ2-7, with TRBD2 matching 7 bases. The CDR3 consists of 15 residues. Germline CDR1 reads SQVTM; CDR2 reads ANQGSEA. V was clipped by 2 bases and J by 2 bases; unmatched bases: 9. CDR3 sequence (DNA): TGCAGCGTTGAAACGGGTACTAGCGAGACCTACGAGCAGTACTTC. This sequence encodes CSVETGTSETYEQYF.

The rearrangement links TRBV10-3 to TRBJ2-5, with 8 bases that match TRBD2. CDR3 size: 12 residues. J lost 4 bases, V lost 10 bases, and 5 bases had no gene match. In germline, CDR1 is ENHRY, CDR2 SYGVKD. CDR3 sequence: CASGGSSETQYF. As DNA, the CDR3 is TGTGCCAGCGGGGGGAGTTCAGAGACCCAGTACTTC.